One sample yielded the 24 T cell receptor beta chains listed below, sequenced in a study of T-cell reconstitution after alpha-beta-depleted transplantation in children (dated by TCRdb to about 2016). What the work shows at the level of the full study, not this receptor alone: The frequencies of hyperexpanded clones fell over the following months, and after one year, T-cell counts and TCRbeta diversity were mostly attributed to newly produced T cells.

Libraries were made using PCR. Instrument used: Illumina HiSeq 2500. To normalize quantification of the TCRbeta repertoire, the TCR libraries were built with molecular barcoding that relied on unique molecular identifiers. TCRdb redid the processing of the public reads, applying fastp at Q25 and MiXCR, and retained in-frame beta chains. Rows with a matching CDR3 protein are joined into one entry that keeps the most common DNA and genes. The sample table holds 250,000 to 300,000 distinct CDR3 sequences, of which approximately 7.3% were seen once. Clones ranked in the top ten supply approximately 8.6% of the sample. Antigens for these TCRs are unknown. The treatment or condition label here, explained by the study, means: allogeneic hematopoietic cell transplantation with graft depleted of TCRalphabeta T cells and CD19 B cells. Sequenced here: peripheral blood, sampled 360 days after TCRalphabeta/CD19-depleted stem cell transplant. These receptors were collected from a female patient aged 2-15 years who had a stem cell transplant for Fanconi anemia, so the T cells may come from the graft donor.

The rearrangement joins TRBV18 to TRBJ2-3; D may be TRBD1 or TRBD2 (5 bases each). Trimming took off 3 bases at V and 6 bases at J, with 16 bases between the two ends. The V gene's germline CDR1 is KGHSH and CDR2 LQKENI. The CDR3 spans 15 residues. The CDR3 protein is CASSPRGTPLDTQYF. DNA for the CDR3: TGTGCCAGCTCACCCCGAGGGACGCCCCTCGATACGCAGTATTTT.

This clonotype was observed many times. J is TRBJ1-2 and V is TRBV20-1, with TRBD1 matching 9 bases. Germline values: CDR1 DFQATT, CDR2 SNEGSKA (reference sequence). Trimming removed 2 bases from V and 4 bases from J; junction bases left unmatched: 5. There are 14 residues in the CDR3. CDR3 nucleotides: TGCAGTGCTAGAAGCACAGGGGGCCTCTATGGCTACACCTTC. Its protein is CSARSTGGLYGYTF.

This clonotype was picked up many times. The chain joins TRBV9 to TRBJ2-7, with 10 bases fitting TRBD1. Germline V gene sequence: CDR1 SGDLS, CDR2 YYNGEE. V was pared by 5 bases and J by 2 bases, with 4 bases of the junction left unmatched. CDR3 length: 14 residues. The CDR3 is CASSRGTGAYEQYF. The CDR3 bases are TGTGCCAGCAGTAGGGGGACAGGGGCCTACGAGCAGTACTTC. Variable domain in full (rest from reference TRBV9 and TRBJ2-7): DSGVTQTPKHLITATGQRVTLRCSPRSGDLSVYWYQQSLDQGLQFLIQYYNGEERAKGNILERFSAQQFPDLHSELNLSSLELGDSALYFCASSRGTGAYEQYFGPGTRLTVT.

This sequence joins TRBV5-6 and TRBJ2-2; D is ambiguous. Germline CDR1 is SGHDT and CDR2 is YYEEEE. The CDR3 length is 12 residues. Deletions cut 4 bases from V and 3 bases from J, with 4 bases between. The CDR3 sequence: CASSRDTGELFF. CDR3 DNA sequence: TGTGCCAGCAGCCGAGACACCGGGGAGCTGTTTTTT.

This clonotype has ten or more counts. V gene TRBV12-3 or TRBV12-4 combines with J gene TRBJ2-2, with 10 positions matching TRBD1. The trim removed 6 bases at V and 8 bases at J, leaving 9 bases unmatched. The CDR3 has 15 amino acids. The CDR3: CASRAGTGVRGELFF. CDR3 nucleotide sequence: TGTGCCAGCAGAGCCGGGACAGGGGTTAGAGGGGAGCTGTTTTTT.

This clonotype was seen more than once but under ten times. The V call is TRBV4-2, the J call TRBJ2-3, with D perhaps matching TRBD2 (7 bases). Trimming pared 5 bases from V and 3 bases from J, leaving 18 bases between. This CDR3 comprises 16 residues. Germline V CDR1 and CDR2: LGHNA, YNFKEQ. This CDR3 reads CASSTLGGGPTDTQYF. The CDR3 DNA sequence: TGTGCCAGCAGCACCCTAGGGGGGGGGCCGACAGATACGCAGTATTTT.

This clonotype was recorded at least ten times. This chain links TRBV20-1 with TRBJ2-1; 9 bases line up with TRBD2. Trimming cost V 4 bases and J 5 bases; bases outside gene matches: 3. This CDR3 has 13 amino acids. Germline values: CDR1 DFQATT, CDR2 SNEGSKA (reference sequence). CDR3 DNA: TGCAGTGCTATAGCGGGAGAAGACAATGAGCAGTTCTTC. This translates into CSAIAGEDNEQFF.

This clonotype has a count of ten or more. This chain uses TRBV29-1 with TRBJ1-1; no reliable D call. The V gene lost 4 bases and the J gene lost 4 bases, with 4 bases spanning the gap. Germline V gene data show CDR1 as SQVTM and CDR2 as ANQGSEA. The CDR3 has 10 amino acids. CDR3 DNA: TGCAGCGTTGGGAGCACTGAAGCTTTCTTT. Translated, it gives CSVGSTEAFF.

This clonotype came up many times. The V gene is TRBV5-1, the J gene TRBJ1-2; tentative D call: TRBD1 (6 bases). This CDR3 is built from 14 residues. V lost 2 bases to trimming and J lost 2 bases, with 10 bases between them. Germline values: CDR1 SGHRS, CDR2 YFSETQ. The CDR3 sequence is CASSFRTENYGYTF. The DNA for the CDR3 is TGCGCCAGCAGCTTCCGGACAGAGAACTATGGCTACACCTTC.

This clonotype turned up a few times. This sequence joins TRBV7-8 and TRBJ1-6; 8 bases agree with TRBD1. This CDR3 has 16 residues. Trimming removed 3 bases from V and 9 bases from J; junction bases left unmatched: 10. Germline V lookup: CDR1 SGHVS, CDR2 FQNEAQ. The CDR3 protein is CASSFQTGAQGSPLHF. The CDR3 nucleotides are TGTGCCAGCAGCTTCCAGACAGGGGCGCAAGGTTCACCCCTCCACTTT. The whole variable domain, remainder taken from reference TRBV7-8 and TRBJ1-6, is GAGVSQSPRYKVAKRGQDVALRCDPISGHVSLFWYQQALGQGPEFLTYFQNEAQLDKSGLPSDRFFAERPEGSVSTLKIQRTQQEDSAVYLCASSFQTGAQGSPLHFGNGTRLTVT.

The chain employs TRBV13 and TRBJ2-3; 7 nucleotides agree with TRBD1. Germline CDR1 is PRHDT and CDR2 is FYEKMQ (reference sequence). The ends lost 4 bases at V and 0 bases at J; junction bases unmatched: 13. The CDR3 spans 18 residues. This CDR3 reads CASSSGQPKTSSTDTQYF. CDR3 DNA: TGTGCCAGCAGCTCGGGACAGCCTAAGACCTCTAGCACAGATACGCAGTATTTT.

The rearrangement joins TRBV5-6 to TRBJ2-7; tentatively, D is TRBD1 or TRBD2 (6 bases each). Trimming took 3 bases from V and 7 from J, leaving 14 bases between them. Looked up from germline, CDR1 is SGHDT and CDR2 is YYEEEE. This CDR3 spans 13 amino acids. CDR3 amino acids: CASSYRGRREQYV. DNA for the CDR3: TGTGCCAGCAGCTACCGGGGGCGAAGGGAGCAGTACGTC.

This clonotype was observed a handful of times. The chain couples TRBV30 to TRBJ1-2, with D possibly matching TRBD1 (6 bases). Trimming removed 3 bases from V and 4 bases from J, with 12 bases in between. Per the germline V gene, CDR1 is GTSNPN and CDR2 is SVGIG (reference sequence). CDR3 length: 13 amino acids. CDR3 nucleotide sequence: TGTGCCTGGAGCCCACAGGGTCTCTATGGCTACACCTTC. The encoded protein is CAWSPQGLYGYTF.

This clonotype appeared many times. The rearrangement joins TRBV6-6 to TRBJ1-1; D is uncertain. The CDR3 consists of 16 residues. Germline CDR1 is MNHNY and CDR2 is SVGAGI (reference sequence). With 5 bases removed from V and 0 bases from J, the gap between germline ends came to 16 bases. CDR3 in DNA: TGTGCCAGCAGTCTGCTAGGAACCGGGATGAACACTGAAGCTTTCTTT. This encodes CASSLLGTGMNTEAFF.

The chain couples TRBV20-1 to TRBJ1-1; the match to TRBD1 covers 8 bases. Per the germline V gene, CDR1 is DFQATT and CDR2 is SNEGSKA (reference sequence). The CDR3 is 13 residues long. V lost 7 bases to trimming and J lost 3 bases; unmatched junction nucleotides: 7. The DNA for the CDR3 is TGCAGTGTGAACAGGGGGGAAGACACTGAAGCTTTCTTT. It codes for CSVNRGEDTEAFF.

The sample holds many counts of this clonotype. This sequence joins TRBV15 and TRBJ2-3; TRBD2 matches at 9 bases. Germline V CDR1 and CDR2: LNHNV, YYDKDF (reference sequence). The CDR3 is made up of 18 amino acids. J lost 5 bases, V lost 0 bases, and 12 bases had no gene match. In DNA form, the CDR3 reads TGTGCCACCAGCAGAGATTTCCCTCCTAGCGGGAATAGAGATACGCAGTATTTT. Amino acids: CATSRDFPPSGNRDTQYF.

At least ten counts were recorded for this clonotype. The chain employs TRBV20-1 and TRBJ2-3; TRBD2 aligns across 7 bases. Germline V gives CDR1 DFQATT, CDR2 SNEGSKA (reference sequence). After removal of 1 base from V and 4 bases from J, the junction contained 14 bases not matched to a gene. This CDR3 is built from 17 residues. DNA of the CDR3: TGCAGTGCTAGAGCCCATGCGGGGGTTACCTCCCCAGATACGCAGTATTTT. It is translated as CSARAHAGVTSPDTQYF.

This clonotype was counted many times. The chain has TRBV20-1 and TRBJ1-2; no definite D call. CDR1 is DFQATT and CDR2 is SNEGSKA in the germline V gene (reference sequence). This CDR3 contains 11 residues. The V end lost 0 bases, the J end lost 1 base, and 0 bases lay between the germline ends. DNA of the CDR3: TGCAGTGCTAGAGATAACTATGGCTACACCTTC. It is translated as CSARDNYGYTF.

This clonotype occurred a few times. The CDR3 region is CASPRRDPPRYGYTF. CDR3 bases: TGTGCCAGTCCACGGCGGGACCCCCCGAGGTATGGCTACACCTTC. The chain is built from TRBV3-1 and TRBJ1-2; a weak D match, TRBD1 (5 bases). This CDR3 has 15 amino acids. Trimming removed 9 bases at V and 5 bases at J, with 22 bases between. Germline CDR1 LGHDT, CDR2 YNNKEL (reference sequence).

This clonotype was observed at least ten times. The rearrangement links TRBV27 to TRBJ2-3; 8 bases fit TRBD1. The CDR3 sequence is 15 residues long. J lost 4 bases, V lost 5 bases, and 8 bases had no gene match. CDR1 and CDR2 from the germline V gene are MNHEY and SMNVEV (reference sequence). CDR3 amino acids: CASSPADREPDTQYF. For the CDR3, the DNA is TGTGCCAGCAGTCCCGCGGACAGGGAACCAGATACGCAGTATTTT.

This clonotype was seen at least ten times. The J gene is TRBJ2-6, the V gene TRBV28; possibly TRBD1 for D (6 bases). CDR3 length equals 18 residues. Trimming took off 5 bases at V and 0 bases at J, with 17 bases between the two ends. Germline CDR1 and CDR2: MDHEN and SYDVKM. The CDR3 nucleotides are TGTGCCAGCAGTCCCCTTACCGGGACACTCTCTGGGGCCAACGTCCTGACTTTC. This encodes CASSPLTGTLSGANVLTF.

The sample holds many counts of this clonotype. The chain carries TRBV4-3 and TRBJ2-1; TRBD2 matches at 12 bases. Germline loops: CDR1 LGHNA, CDR2 YSLEER. Trimming took 4 bases from V and 7 from J; bases not matched to a gene: 5. The CDR3 spans 15 residues. CDR3 nucleotides: TGCGCCAGCAGCCCGGGACTAGCGGGTCGTAATGAGCAGTTCTTC. Translation: CASSPGLAGRNEQFF.

V usage is TRBV7-6 and J usage is TRBJ2-3; TRBD2 agrees at 9 bases. The CDR3 length is 17 residues. V lost 1 base, J lost 2 bases, and 7 bases stayed unmatched. Germline V CDR1 and CDR2: SGHVS, FNYEAQ. The CDR3 sequence: CASSLGSGTSITDTQYF. CDR3 bases: TGTGCCAGCAGCTTAGGGAGCGGGACTAGCATCACAGATACGCAGTATTTT.

This clonotype was recorded many times. In nucleotides, the CDR3 is TGCGCCAGCAGCTTGGGACCAGGGGCGGCCGGGGAGCTGTTTTTT. It encodes CASSLGPGAAGELFF. V is TRBV5-1 and J is TRBJ2-2, with a tentative D call TRBD1 (6 bases). Looked up from germline, CDR1 is SGHRS and CDR2 is YFSETQ. This CDR3 has 15 amino acids. V was clipped by 0 bases and J by 6 bases, with 12 bases between them.